Below, 26 T cell receptor beta chains from the same sample are listed, as sequenced in a study of blood T cell repertoires in COVID-19. Profiled with immunoSEQ multiplex PCR; TCRdb holds only in-frame clones, not every one. Here the sample spans approximately 170,000 clones, 86% being singletons. The sample taken for sequencing was peripheral blood. The receptors here all came from a woman in her sixties with COVID-19, enrolled during active disease.

The gene calls are TRBV12-3 or TRBV12-4 and TRBJ1-1; maybe TRBD1 (6 bases). This CDR3 region has 11 residues. V shed 6 bases and J shed 11 bases, with 13 bases lying between them. The CDR3: CASRLQGEAFF. In DNA form, the CDR3 reads TGTGCCAGCAGACTACAGGGCGAGGCTTTCTTT.

This clone has just one count. The rearrangement links TRBV7-9 to TRBJ2-1; D perhaps matches TRBD2 (6 bases). The CDR3 runs to 15 residues. Per germline, CDR1 SEHNR and CDR2 FQNEAQ (reference sequence). Between the trimmed V and J ends, which lost 0 bases and 4 bases, there was a span of 10 bases. CDR3 coding DNA: TGTGCCAGCAGCTTAGCGCGGGACCTATACAATGAGCAGTTCTTC. Translation: CASSLARDLYNEQFF.

This rearrangement joins TRBV5-1 to TRBJ1-1; 7 bases agree with TRBD1. Germline trimming cut 3 bases from V and 0 bases from J; bases unmatched to any gene: 5. CDR3 length equals 15 residues. The V gene's germline CDR1 is SGHRS and CDR2 YFSETQ. CDR3 DNA sequence: TGCGCCAGCAGCTCGGGACAGAATATGAACACTGAAGCTTTCTTT. The encoded protein is CASSSGQNMNTEAFF.

This chain joins TRBV20-1 and TRBJ2-1; D unresolved. The CDR3 has 11 residues. V was clipped by 1 base and J by 10 bases, with 8 bases between them. In germline, CDR1 is DFQATT, CDR2 SNEGSKA (reference sequence). The CDR3 DNA sequence: TGCAGTGCTAGAGTTAGTCGCGAGCAGTTCTTC. Translation gives CSARVSREQFF.

The V call is TRBV6-1, the J call TRBJ2-7; D is undetermined. The CDR3 loop spans 13 amino acids. Trimming left V 2 bases short and J 4 bases short, with 9 bases between. Germline CDR1 and CDR2: MNHNS and SASEGT. CDR3 residues: CASSESEAYEQYF. Written as DNA, the CDR3 is TGTGCCAGCAGTGAAAGTGAAGCATACGAGCAGTACTTC.

This chain links TRBV27 with TRBJ1-5; 7 nucleotides line up with TRBD1. V shed 6 bases, J shed 6 bases, and the junction held 11 bases outside the gene matches. CDR3 length equals 15 residues. Looked up from germline, CDR1 is MNHEY and CDR2 is SMNVEV (reference sequence). CDR3: CASRGTGDFGQPQHF. The CDR3 DNA reads as TGTGCCAGCAGAGGTACAGGGGATTTCGGTCAGCCCCAGCATTTT.

The chain joins TRBV5-3 to TRBJ2-7; 7 bases line up with TRBD2. TRBV5-3 is flagged as an ORF with uncertain function. The V and J ends lost 5 bases and 3 bases, in that order; junction bases with no gene match: 14. The CDR3 sequence is 16 residues long. CDR3 coding DNA: TGTGCCAGAAGAGGACCTAGCGGCCGGCCCCGCTACGAGCAGTACTTC. Its translation: CARRGPSGRPRYEQYF.

There are a few counts of this clone. The gene calls are TRBV5-6 and TRBJ1-1; the D gene is possibly TRBD1 (6 bases). This CDR3 region has 15 residues. Germline lookup yields CDR1 SGHDT and CDR2 YYEEEE. Between the trimmed V and J ends, which lost 4 bases and 1 base, there was a span of 14 bases. This chain's CDR3 is CASSVLSRGNTEAFF. The CDR3, as DNA: TGTGCCAGCAGCGTTTTGTCCAGGGGGAACACTGAAGCTTTCTTT.

The gene calls are TRBV11-2 and TRBJ1-2; 7 bases map to TRBD1. The V gene's germline CDR1 is SGHAT and CDR2 FQNNGV. V dropped 3 bases and J dropped 1; count of bases not matched to a gene: 11. The CDR3 length is 17 residues. The CDR3: CASSFEAWTGFNYGYTF. CDR3 DNA sequence: TGTGCCAGCAGCTTCGAGGCTTGGACAGGTTTTAACTATGGCTACACCTTC. Using reference TRBV11-2 and TRBJ1-2 for the parts outside the CDR3, the full variable domain is EAGVAQSPRYKIIEKRQSVAFWCNPISGHATLYWYQQILGQGPKLLIQFQNNGVVDDSQLPKDRFSAERLKGVDSTLKIQPAKLEDSAVYLCASSFEAWTGFNYGYTFGSGTRLTVV.

The chain combines TRBV6-6 with TRBJ2-2; 11 bases are shared with TRBD1. The CDR3 has 15 residues. V lost 2 bases to trimming and J lost 9 bases; unmatched junction nucleotides: 5. In germline, CDR1 is MNHNY, CDR2 SVGAGI (reference sequence). The CDR3 sequence: CASSYPGQGVRELFF. CDR3 bases: TGTGCCAGCAGTTACCCGGGACAGGGGGTGAGGGAGCTGTTTTTT.

This chain links TRBV4-3 with TRBJ1-1; TRBD1 matches 7 bases. The CDR3 loop spans 14 amino acids. Trimming cost V 3 bases and J 2 bases; bases outside gene matches: 3. From germline, CDR1 is LGHNA and CDR2 YSLEER. The CDR3 is CASSHGTANTEAFF. For the CDR3, the DNA is TGCGCCAGCAGCCATGGGACAGCCAACACTGAAGCTTTCTTT.

This clone was counted between two and nine times. The chain recombines TRBV19 with TRBJ2-2; 8 bases line up with TRBD2. CDR1 and CDR2 from the germline V gene are LNHDA and SQIVND (reference sequence). The CDR3 length is 12 residues. This CDR3 reads CGVAGNTGELFF. Here the CDR3 DNA reads TGTGGGGTAGCGGGAAACACCGGGGAGCTGTTTTTT.

The J gene is TRBJ1-1, the V gene TRBV4-3; no clear D gene. The V gene's germline CDR1 is LGHNA and CDR2 YSLEER. The CDR3 loop spans 14 amino acids. Trimming removed 0 bases at V and 0 bases at J, with 5 bases between. The CDR3 region is CASSQDPLNTEAFF. The CDR3 bases are TGCGCCAGCAGCCAAGATCCCTTGAACACTGAAGCTTTCTTT.

The V call is TRBV5-4, the J call TRBJ2-1, with 9 positions matching TRBD2. CDR3 length: 17 residues. V was clipped by 2 bases and J by 5 bases; unmatched bases: 11. Germline CDR1 reads SGHNT; CDR2 reads YYREEE (reference sequence). The DNA of the CDR3 is TGTGCCAGCAGCTTACCCCCCACGGGACTAGCCGACAATGAGCAGTTCTTC. It specifies CASSLPPTGLADNEQFF.

The chain joins TRBV30 to TRBJ1-2, with 11 positions matching TRBD1. CDR1 is GTSNPN and CDR2 is SVGIG in the germline V gene (reference sequence). V dropped 4 bases and J dropped 3; count of bases not matched to a gene: 13. The CDR3 has 17 amino acids. The CDR3 DNA is TGTGCCTGGAAACTACGGACAGGGGGCGCCTTGGACTATGGCTACACCTTC. Residues: CAWKLRTGGALDYGYTF.

The rearrangement uses TRBV6-6 and TRBJ2-5, with 7 bases fitting TRBD2. With V trimmed by 2 bases and J by 2 bases, 2 bases remained unmatched. In germline, CDR1 is MNHNY, CDR2 SVGAGI (reference sequence). The CDR3 spans 14 residues. The CDR3 nucleotides are TGTGCCAGCAGTTACATGGGGGGGCAAGAGACCCAGTACTTC. This codes for CASSYMGGQETQYF.

This rearrangement joins TRBV3-1 (or the pseudogene TRBV3-2) to TRBJ1-1, with 7 positions matching TRBD1. Unmatched junction bases numbered 7, after V lost 5 bases and J lost 1 base. Germline CDR1 reads LGHDT; CDR2 reads YNNKEL (reference sequence). This CDR3 contains 15 residues. CDR3 nucleotide sequence: TGTGCCAGCAGCTCATCCGACAGGGCGAACACTGAAGCTTTCTTT. It encodes CASSSSDRANTEAFF.

This chain joins TRBV3-1 (or the pseudogene TRBV3-2) and TRBJ1-2; D might be TRBD1 (5 bases). CDR1 is LGHDT and CDR2 is YNNKEL in the germline V gene (reference sequence). Between the trimmed V and J ends, which lost 1 base and 4 bases, there was a span of 13 bases. The CDR3 consists of 15 residues. CDR3: CASSQGEGLGYGYTF. CDR3 coding DNA: TGTGCCAGCAGCCAAGGGGAGGGGTTGGGCTATGGCTACACCTTC.

This chain connects TRBV9 to TRBJ2-3; 9 nucleotides line up with TRBD1. With V trimmed by 3 bases and J by 3 bases, 5 bases remained unmatched. In germline, CDR1 is SGDLS, CDR2 YYNGEE. The CDR3 has 15 residues. CDR3 residues: CASSAWTGETDTQYF. The CDR3, as DNA: TGTGCCAGCAGCGCATGGACAGGGGAAACAGATACGCAGTATTTT.

This clone was detected a few times. The chain links TRBV9 to TRBJ1-4; 8 bases fit TRBD1. V was clipped by 4 bases and J by 7 bases; unmatched bases: 9. This CDR3 spans 15 amino acids. Germline V gene sequence: CDR1 SGDLS, CDR2 YYNGEE. CDR3 nucleotide sequence: TGTGCCAGCAGCCCACGGACAGGGCGGAGTGAAAAACTGTTTTTT. Its protein is CASSPRTGRSEKLFF.

The chain uses TRBV9 and TRBJ2-7; TRBD2 is a possible D gene (5 bases). Trimming removed 0 bases at V and 2 bases at J, with 9 bases between. The CDR3 consists of 14 residues. Germline V lookup: CDR1 SGDLS, CDR2 YYNGEE. Here the CDR3 reads CASSVGLATYEQYF. The CDR3 nucleotides are TGTGCCAGCAGCGTAGGATTAGCGACCTACGAGCAGTACTTC.

The J gene is TRBJ2-1, the V gene TRBV7-9; 9 nucleotides align to TRBD2. Germline-derived CDR1 and CDR2 are SEHNR and FQNEAQ (reference sequence). This CDR3 comprises 14 residues. J lost 3 bases, V lost 7 bases, and 4 bases had no gene match. CDR3 amino acids: CASKRGDNYNEQFF. CDR3 DNA: TGTGCCAGCAAGCGGGGGGACAACTACAATGAGCAGTTCTTC.

CDR3 loop: CASSPRGSQAFF. The CDR3 region has the DNA TGTGCCAGCAGTCCCCGAGGGTCTCAAGCTTTCTTT. The chain has TRBV27 and TRBJ1-1; D not certain. The CDR3 has 12 residues. CDR1 and CDR2 from the germline V gene are MNHEY and SMNVEV (reference sequence). V lost 5 bases and J 9 bases, leaving 13 bases between the germline ends.

The V gene is TRBV18, the J gene TRBJ2-5, with D possibly matching TRBD2 (7 bases). CDR1 and CDR2 from the germline V gene are KGHSH and LQKENI. V was clipped by 3 bases and J by 7 bases, with 12 bases between them. This CDR3 contains 13 residues. The chain's CDR3 is CASSPQGRGTQYF. The DNA of the CDR3 is TGTGCCAGCTCACCGCAGGGGAGGGGGACCCAGTACTTC.

To note about this clone: The sample contains more than one DNA sequence encoding this CDR3. CDR3 amino acids: CASSYSASSNEQFF. The CDR3 DNA reads TGTGCCAGCAGTTACTCGGCTAGCAGCAATGAGCAGTTCTTC. J is TRBJ2-1 and V is TRBV6-2 or TRBV6-3; maybe TRBD2 (5 bases). CDR1 is MNHEY, CDR2 SVGEGT, per germline. This CDR3 is 14 amino acids long. Trimming cost V 0 bases and J 6 bases, with 9 bases left between them.

The CDR3 reads CASSVGIEGYEQYF. The CDR3 DNA follows: TGTGCCAGCAGCGTAGGTATAGAGGGCTACGAGCAGTACTTC. This sequence joins TRBV9 and TRBJ2-7; D may be TRBD2 (5 bases). The CDR3 has 14 residues. Germline-derived CDR1 and CDR2 are SGDLS and YYNGEE. V was clipped by 0 bases and J by 3 bases, with 10 bases between them.